The 20 T cell receptor beta chains below come from one sample, sequenced in a study of CD8+ T cells in alopecia areata. It was cDNA, reverse transcribed from extracted RNA, that served as the sequencing template. Measured with immunoSEQ multiplex PCR; TCRdb has only the in-frame clones, and not every one. There are over 150,000 clones in the sample; 56% occur only once, and 4.9% lies in the top ten. Sample: CD8+ T cells sorted from blood. All receptors derive from a human donor in good health.

V and J are TRBV27 and TRBJ2-3; 10 bases are a match to TRBD1. The ends lost 5 bases at V and 5 bases at J; junction bases unmatched: 13. Germline-derived CDR1 and CDR2 are MNHEY and SMNVEV (reference sequence). The CDR3 spans 17 residues. In nucleotides, the CDR3 is TGTGCCAGCAGTCCCGATGGACAGGGGGGGGTGAGAGATACGCAGTATTTT. This gives the protein CASSPDGQGGVRDTQYF.

The chain links TRBV7-6 to TRBJ2-2, with D uncertain. In germline, CDR1 is SGHVS, CDR2 FNYEAQ. Deletions cut 7 bases from V and 15 bases from J, with 21 bases between. The length of the CDR3 is 13 residues. Here the CDR3 DNA reads TGTGCCAGCACCGACATTAGCCCCCTCCCGATGTTTTTT. Translating gives CASTDISPLPMFF.

This clone has just a few counts. This chain connects TRBV6-1 to TRBJ1-2, with D hard to call. Per the germline V gene, CDR1 is MNHNS and CDR2 is SASEGT. The CDR3 consists of 15 residues. Trimming left V 7 bases short and J 0 bases short, with 15 bases between. This CDR3 reads CASTERHLANYGYTF. CDR3 nucleotide sequence: TGTGCCAGCACCGAGAGACACCTAGCTAACTATGGCTACACCTTC.

The genes are TRBV4-1 and TRBJ2-1; 12 positions agree with TRBD2. Per the germline V gene, CDR1 is MGHRA and CDR2 is YSYEKL. CDR3 size: 15 residues. The junction had 7 bases not matched to a gene; V was cut back by 5 bases and J by 8 bases. In DNA, the CDR3 is TGCGCCAGCAGCAAGCTAGCGGGGGGGCCTTATGAGCAGTTCTTC. Its protein is CASSKLAGGPYEQFF.

This clone was seen only a few times. The chain is built from TRBV29-1 and TRBJ2-2, with a weak D call TRBD2 (6 bases). Germline CDR1 is SQVTM and CDR2 is ANQGSEA. V was cut by 8 bases and J by 6 bases, with 13 bases left in between. CDR3 length: 12 amino acids. As DNA, the CDR3 is TGCAGCACCACGGGGGTATCCGGGGAGCTGTTTTTT. This encodes CSTTGVSGELFF.

This chain uses TRBV29-1 with TRBJ1-2; a weak D match, TRBD1 (5 bases). V was cut by 3 bases and J by 4 bases, with 12 bases left in between. CDR3 size: 13 residues. CDR1 and CDR2 (germline): SQVTM, ANQGSEA. The CDR3 DNA reads as TGCAGCGTTGACGCAGGGTCAGGCTATGGCTACACCTTC. This gives the protein CSVDAGSGYGYTF.

This chain joins TRBV11-2 and TRBJ2-5, with TRBD2 matching over 9 bases. The CDR3 spans 18 residues. The V and J ends lost 5 bases and 5 bases, in that order; junction bases with no gene match: 18. The germline V gene encodes CDR1 SGHAT and CDR2 FQNNGV. DNA for the CDR3: TGTGCCAGCAGCCCCACCGTGTCCTACGGCGGGGGGGTGGAGACCCAGTACTTC. Translated: CASSPTVSYGGGVETQYF.

This chain's CDR3 is CASSRGNSYEQYF. In nucleotides, the CDR3 is TGTGCCAGCAGCAGAGGGAACTCCTACGAGCAGTACTTC. The V and J genes are TRBV9 and TRBJ2-7; possible D gene TRBD2, 5 bases. V was cut by 4 bases and J by 0 bases, with 8 bases left in between. Germline loops: CDR1 SGDLS, CDR2 YYNGEE. CDR3 length: 13 residues.

This chain connects TRBV29-1 to TRBJ2-5; 11 bases are a match to TRBD2. CDR1 and CDR2 from the germline V gene are SQVTM and ANQGSEA. After removal of 4 bases from V and 4 bases from J, the junction contained 11 bases not matched to a gene. The CDR3 contains 16 residues. The DNA for the CDR3 is TGCAGCGTTGCAGGGCTAGCGGGGGGCCAAAGAGAGACCCAGTACTTC. Translation gives CSVAGLAGGQRETQYF.

This clone ranks as medium-sized. The CDR3 nucleotides read TGTGCCAGCAGCTTATTCAGTTTTATGAACACTGAAGCTTTCTTT. Translated: CASSLFSFMNTEAFF. This chain connects TRBV7-9 to TRBJ1-1, with D hard to call. V was clipped by 2 bases and J by 0 bases, with 10 bases between them. The CDR3 totals 15 residues. Germline lookup yields CDR1 SEHNR and CDR2 FQNEAQ (reference sequence).

The CDR3 region is CASEGGVGYTF. The CDR3 DNA sequence: TGTGCCAGCGAGGGGGGTGTTGGCTACACCTTC. V is TRBV25-1 and J is TRBJ1-2, with a tentative D call TRBD1 (6 bases). The V end was cut by 8 bases, the J end by 7 bases, with 11 bases between. Germline V gene sequence: CDR1 MGHDK, CDR2 SYGVNS. CDR3 length equals 11 residues.

Only a few counts were recorded for this clone. V and J are TRBV29-1 and TRBJ2-5; tentatively, D is TRBD1 (6 bases). Deletions cut 8 bases from V and 3 bases from J, with 13 bases between. Germline V CDR1 and CDR2: SQVTM, ANQGSEA. The CDR3 is 12 amino acids. For the CDR3, the DNA is TGCAGCCTGAGGACAGTTGAAGAGACCCAGTACTTC. This sequence encodes CSLRTVEETQYF.

This clone was counted between two and nine times. CDR3 coding DNA: TGCGCCAGCAGCCAAGAGGGCGGGGGCTCCTACGAGCAGTACTTC. Its protein product is CASSQEGGGSYEQYF. The V gene is TRBV4-1, the J gene TRBJ2-7; TRBD2 agrees at 7 bases. V was clipped by 0 bases and J by 0 bases; unmatched bases: 2. Germline V gene data show CDR1 as MGHRA and CDR2 as YSYEKL. The CDR3 extends over 15 amino acids.

This chain links TRBV27 with TRBJ2-5; 7 nucleotides align to TRBD2. From germline, CDR1 is MNHEY and CDR2 SMNVEV (reference sequence). J was trimmed by 5 bases and V by 2 bases; bases with no gene match: 2. The CDR3 is made up of 13 amino acids. The CDR3 coding sequence is TGTGCCAGCAGTTTAGACGGGGGGGAGACCCAGTACTTC. This codes for CASSLDGGETQYF.

This chain joins TRBV30 and TRBJ1-2; D is possibly TRBD1 (5 bases). The germline V gene has CDR1 GTSNPN and CDR2 SVGIG (reference sequence). The CDR3 extends over 14 amino acids. V dropped 0 bases and J dropped 4 bases, with 12 bases sitting between them. The CDR3 loop reads CAWSVPGAAYGYTF. The CDR3 coding sequence is TGTGCCTGGAGTGTACCTGGGGCAGCCTATGGCTACACCTTC.

V is TRBV25-1 and J is TRBJ1-5; D gene unclear. CDR1 is MGHDK, CDR2 SYGVNS, per germline. The CDR3 length is 17 residues. Trimming took off 3 bases at V and 0 bases at J, with 15 bases between the two ends. DNA of the CDR3: TGTGCCAGCAGTGACCCCGCGGACGGACCTAGCAATCAGCCCCAGCATTTT. This sequence encodes CASSDPADGPSNQPQHF.

This clone was observed a few times. This rearrangement joins TRBV19 to TRBJ1-1; the D is unclear. Germline V gene data show CDR1 as LNHDA and CDR2 as SQIVND (reference sequence). Trimming took 7 bases from V and 0 from J, leaving 12 bases between them. CDR3 size: 14 residues. In nucleotides, the CDR3 is TGTGCCAGTACGGAGACGGCGTTGAACACTGAAGCTTTCTTT. Its translation: CASTETALNTEAFF.

J is TRBJ1-2 and V is TRBV5-4; perhaps TRBD1 as D (5 bases). The CDR3 consists of 11 residues. CDR1 and CDR2 (germline): SGHNT, YYREEE (reference sequence). The CDR3 DNA follows: TGTGCGCATCCGGGGGACTATGGCTACACCTTC. This sequence encodes CAHPGDYGYTF.

The V gene is TRBV5-6, the J gene TRBJ2-5; no clear D gene. Per germline, CDR1 SGHDT and CDR2 YYEEEE. Trimming shortened V by 4 bases and J by 5 bases, and 15 bases separated the two germline ends. This CDR3 contains 14 residues. CDR3 in DNA: TGTGCCAGCAGCCAAGGCAGCCTCGCGGAGACCCAGTACTTC. Its translation is CASSQGSLAETQYF.

The chain combines TRBV11-2 with TRBJ1-2, with a weak D call TRBD1 (5 bases). Per the germline V gene, CDR1 is SGHAT and CDR2 is FQNNGV. The V end lost 5 bases, the J end lost 11 bases, and 21 bases lay between the germline ends. The CDR3 spans 14 residues. CDR3 protein: CASSTGTVRLEYTF. Written as DNA, the CDR3 is TGTGCCAGCAGCACCGGGACGGTCCGCCTAGAGTACACCTTC.